The T cell receptor beta chain described here comes from a study of identical twins. Per the germline V gene, CDR1 is MNHEY and CDR2 is SVGEGT. The CDR3 extends over 22 amino acids. The V and J ends lost 0 bases and 0 bases, in that order; junction bases with no gene match: 15. General study findings and limits: Monozygotic twins shared more out-of-frame TCR alpha than recombination models predicted. Beta out-of-frame sequences showed weaker excess twin sharing. Cross-sectional statistical analysis was relied on for the conclusions, without the same donors being followed.

Via MiXCR, TCRdb re-called the 5' RACE reads, giving one row per CDR3 protein. The data contain a few hundred thousand distinct CDR3 sequences, under 9.5% of them singletons. This clonotype was recorded many times. Its target is unknown. The same sample was also used in a study of yellow fever vaccine responses in identical twins.

The sequence derives from a woman younger than 30 in good health. Sequencing was carried out using memory (CD45RO+) T cells sorted from blood. The chain couples TRBV6-2 or TRBV6-3 to TRBJ1-6, with TRBD1 matching 9 bases. The CDR3, as DNA: TGTGCCAGCAGTTACTCGACGTCAGGACAGGGGCGACGGAGCTCCTATAATTCACCCCTCCACTTT. Translated, it gives CASSYSTSGQGRRSSYNSPLHF.